The clone carrying this T cell receptor beta chain was detected once. This sample was taken from a study of T cell changes during pregnancy in multiple sclerosis. The length of the CDR3 is 15 residues. After removal of 4 bases from V and 5 bases from J, the junction contained 6 bases not matched to a gene. The germline gives CDR1 SGHTA, CDR2 FQGNSA. This table comes from immunoSEQ multiplex PCR, and its TCRdb copy is limited to in-frame clones, with some not included. The sample includes about 61,000 clones, about 87% of them seen just once. The chain links TRBV7-2 to TRBJ2-7; TRBD2 aligns across 12 bases. The clonotype was recovered from a female donor in good health, enrolled as a control in a pregnancy study. Sequences were derived from peripheral blood, sampled in the first trimester of pregnancy. CDR3 amino acids: CASSSTSGGSNEQYF. CDR3 coding DNA: TGTGCCAGCAGCTCGACTAGCGGGGGTTCGAACGAGCAGTACTTC.